This T cell receptor beta chain stems from a study of T cell responses to AZD1222 COVID-19 vaccine. Trimming left V 5 bases short and J 8 bases short, with 10 bases between. This CDR3 comprises 12 residues. Germline loops: CDR1 MDHEN, CDR2 SYDVKM. Sequencing used immunoSEQ multiplex PCR; TCRdb keeps in-frame clones, though not all of them. The table has approximately 140,000 clones, more than 70% seen once. The specimen was peripheral blood, collected on day 0 of AZD1222 vaccination. V usage is TRBV28 and J usage is TRBJ2-1; D call uncertain. The source is an adult in good health. The CDR3 loop reads CASSRPPDEQFF. The CDR3 coding sequence is TGTGCCAGCAGTCGACCCCCAGATGAGCAGTTCTTC.